This section outlines one TCR beta chain sequence together with its context. It lacks a known antigen. No qualities accompany the bases; no much larger clone lies one base away. This entry is derived from a study of blood T cell repertoires in COVID-19 (dated by TCRdb to between 2020 and 2021). Looking at the study overall: Collaborator samples came from the United States, Italy and Spain and covered acute and convalescent phases of COVID-19. The prospective study material was composed of cDNA or gDNA derived from T cells, B-cell-depleted T cells, or PBMCs. Subjects who had been exposed to COVID-19, were actively infected with it, or had recovered from it provided the deeply sampled blood TCRbeta repertoires that made up the dataset. The repertoires were released in a freely available public database intended as a resource for research on the immune response to SARS-CoV-2. The samples were drawn from two sources: the first 160 participants of the ongoing ImmuneRACE study, and approximately 1,300 subjects contributed by 6 global collaborators. The sample metadata nearly always contained a de-identified subject ID, COVID-19 status, age in years and sex. Where HLA class I and class II types were available, the types were taken from metadata supplied by the sample provider, not from assay-based typing. The paper's findings and limits, for the study overall: How much clinical and demographic metadata was included differed by source and by participant, and the metadata was provided uncurated.

According to the germline V gene, CDR1 reads SGHDT and CDR2 reads YYEEEE. The CDR3 sequence holds 15 residues, the cysteine and phenylalanine included. Solely the CDR3 DNA is kept, with 45 bases framed from the first base. Deletion took 3 bases off V and 0 bases off J, with a span of 10 bases between the germline ends. Participants in the prospective study were enrolled through a virtual design, were aged 18 to 89 years, and lived in roughly 24 United States geographic areas. In the prospective study, cohorts were assigned on the basis of participant-reported clinical history obtained from a screening survey and a study questionnaire. Each participant in the prospective study had whole blood, serum and a nasopharyngeal or oropharyngeal swab collected by mobile phlebotomists. Additional blood draws and questionnaires over an approximately two-month period could optionally be provided by prospective study participants. Before DNA extraction, prospective study blood samples were shipped either frozen or at room temperature.

TCRbeta CDR3 regions were amplified from genomic DNA using the immunoSEQ Assay, a bias-controlled multiplex PCR. Per the original workflow: The number of nucleated cells in each sample was estimated from the amplification of reference gene primers within the assay. To quantify the absolute abundance of each unique TCRbeta CDR3 rearrangement, sequence reads were collapsed and filtered. For each sample, productive Simpson clonality was calculated as the square root of Simpson's diversity index across productive rearrangements. TCRdb stores this immuneACCESS table with in-frame sequences only. Part of the clones is absent; in the studies checked, under half of the shortfall reflects unresolved V genes, and no reason is known for the rest. The DNA gave D and trimming, while V, J and clone size come from that table. The sample table holds around 250,000 clones, of which around four fifths were seen once. The top ten clones comprise approximately 4.5% of the sample.

The TCR was taken from a man aged 30-40 years with acute COVID-19. Sequencing was performed on PBMCs or T cells enriched from blood (not recorded which). The chain is encoded by TRBV5-6 joined to TRBJ1-3; the D gene identity is not certain. This receptor has the CDR3 CASSSGKSSGNTIYF. The nucleotide sequence reads TGTGCCAGCAGCTCGGGGAAGAGCTCTGGAAACACCATATATTTT.